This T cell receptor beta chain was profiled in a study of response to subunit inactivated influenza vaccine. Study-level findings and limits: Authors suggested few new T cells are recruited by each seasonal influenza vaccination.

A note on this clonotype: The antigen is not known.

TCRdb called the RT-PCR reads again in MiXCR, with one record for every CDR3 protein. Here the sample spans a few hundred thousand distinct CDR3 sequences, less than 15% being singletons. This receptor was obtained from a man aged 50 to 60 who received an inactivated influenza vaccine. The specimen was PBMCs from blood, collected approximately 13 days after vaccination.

In DNA form, the CDR3 reads TGTGCCAGCACCTGGTTTGAGGGCGCAGATACGCAGTATTTT. Its protein is CASTWFEGADTQYF. The V and J genes are TRBV2 and TRBJ2-3; a possible D gene is TRBD2 (5 bases). Between the trimmed V and J ends, which lost 7 bases and 4 bases, there was a span of 15 bases. Germline CDR1 is SNHLY and CDR2 is FYNNEI. This CDR3 spans 14 amino acids.